This T cell receptor beta chain is from a study of identical twins (dated by TCRdb to 2016 to 2017). In the study overall: To test whether fetal clonotypes persist, this study deep-sequenced TCR alpha and beta repertoires from monozygotic twins, from unrelated adults of various ages, and from cord blood. To rule out contamination, the twin experiments were replicated at different times with different library preparation protocols.

A few counts support this clonotype. Its antigen is not yet known. The input lacks base qualities; no much larger clone sits a single base away. Libraries were made using 5' RACE. The instrument given in TCRdb is Illumina HiSeq 2000. A universal primer binding site was introduced by template switching, and a unique molecular identifier was present in the final cDNA, enabling accurate counting of TCR cDNA molecules. Specific primers in the conserved constant-segment region were used to synthesize first-strand cDNA for the TCR alpha and beta chains. To control for contamination, every cDNA library carried two barcodes: a SMART-Mk sample barcode plus Illumina barcodes. TruSeq adapter sequences along with Illumina sample barcodes were introduced in two successive PCR steps. TCR alpha and beta cDNA libraries were sequenced on the Illumina HiSeq platform with custom primers. Turning to the authors' computational methods: MiGEC was used to process raw reads and extract unique molecular identifiers, and MiXCR was used to find CDR3 positions. For each individual, recombination models were inferred using an EM algorithm with the repgenHMM and IGoR tools. The tcR package in R was used for shared clonotype analysis, with sharing normalized by the product of cloneset sizes. To study raw recombination free of thymic and clonal selection effects, out-of-frame nonproductive sequences were analyzed. In-frame beta chains were kept once TCRdb had trimmed the public reads at Q25 with fastp and called clones with MiXCR. Each entry is one CDR3 protein sequence, shown with its most common DNA and genes. V and J calls and clone size were set by TCRdb, not the authors. The sample table lists around 450,000 distinct CDR3 sequences, 11% to 15% of them with a count of one. The top ten clones comprise around 0.57% of the sample.

Every donor was a healthy Caucasian. The twin cohort comprised three pairs of female monozygotic twins, all aged roughly 18 to 30 years. Positive isolation kits from Invitrogen were used to isolate CD4+ and CD8+ T cell populations. According to the germline V gene (reference sequence), CDR1 reads DFQATT and CDR2 reads SNEGSKA. The CDR3 goes from the cysteine to the phenylalanine over 16 residues. The read is trimmed to its CDR3 DNA, 48 bases read in frame from base 1. The germline V and J ends show losses of 3 bases and 0 bases respectively, and no gene match explains 5 bases of the junction. The paper's findings and limits, for the study overall: Invariant T cells such as MAIT and iNKT could partly confound zero-insertion analyses, though diverse VJ usage argued against this for most clonotypes. Fewer insertions were carried by abundant cord blood beta clonotypes; a weaker similar trend was observed in young adult naive repertoires, while no such trend was observed in memory repertoires. Because the same donors could not be followed over many years, conclusions were based on cross-sectional statistical analysis. Out-of-frame TCR alpha sharing in monozygotic twins was systematically underestimated by recombination models, whereas sharing between unrelated individuals was in agreement with the recombination models. Compared with coincidental sharing between unrelated individuals, out-of-frame TCR alpha sequences shared between twins had an excess of sequences with low generation probability. Excess twin sharing in beta out-of-frame sequences was weaker because fewer shared sequences lowered the signal-to-noise ratio.

In addition, the sample was reused for a study of yellow fever vaccine responses in identical twins. The other study reports the following: According to the authors, in identical twins the way T cells responded to vaccination appeared partly convergent and partly personalized. In identical twins, the study followed T cell clones that responded to the vaccine with precision.

The chain couples TRBV20-1 to TRBJ1-2, with 12 bases in between that match TRBD1. This sequence was found in a woman between 18 and 29 years old in good health. Input material: CD4+ T cells sorted from blood. The CDR3 protein sequence reads: CSARAGTGGPNYGYTF. DNA sequence: TGCAGTGCTAGGGCCGGGACAGGGGGCCCTAACTATGGCTACACCTTC.